These 19 T cell receptor beta chains were all obtained from the same sample, sequenced in a study of blood T cell repertoires in COVID-19. Method: immunoSEQ multiplex PCR; TCRdb's copy keeps in-frame clones and lacks some. The top ten clones hold 11% of a sample with about 52,000 clones, 70% to 85% of them seen once. The sample consisted of peripheral blood. Receptors originate from a man aged 80 or over with COVID-19, enrolled during active disease.

The chain joins TRBV7-9 to TRBJ2-7, with 10 bases fitting TRBD1. The germline V gene has CDR1 SEHNR and CDR2 FQNEAQ (reference sequence). After removal of 4 bases from V and 7 bases from J, the junction contained 13 bases not matched to a gene. This CDR3 spans 16 amino acids. In DNA form, the CDR3 reads TGTGCCAGCAGCTGGAGACCGACAGGGGGCGCGGATGAGCAGTACTTC. This codes for CASSWRPTGGADEQYF.

This clone was seen only a few times. V and J are TRBV19 and TRBJ2-3; D is unclear. The CDR3 is 13 residues long. V shed 8 bases and J shed 0 bases, with 9 bases lying between them. Germline CDR1 and CDR2: LNHDA and SQIVND (reference sequence). The CDR3 here is CASALTSTDTQYF. CDR3 DNA sequence: TGTGCCAGTGCGCTAACTAGCACAGATACGCAGTATTTT.

J is TRBJ1-3 and V is TRBV6-6, with D unclear. V lost 6 bases and J lost 7, with 22 bases in between. The CDR3 runs 16 residues. Germline V gene data show CDR1 as MNHNY and CDR2 as SVGAGI (reference sequence). CDR3 region: CASSRIDGFSGNTIYF. Here the CDR3 DNA reads TGTGCCAGCAGCCGCATAGACGGTTTTAGCGGCAACACCATATATTTT.

The chain carries TRBV4-1 and TRBJ2-2; 12 nucleotides match TRBD1. Trimming removed 1 base from V and 4 bases from J; junction bases left unmatched: 10. CDR1 and CDR2 from the germline V gene are MGHRA and YSYEKL. The length of the CDR3 is 19 residues. DNA for the CDR3: TGCGCCAGCAGCCAAGCAGCTCCGGGACAGGGGGCTCTCACCGGGGAGCTGTTTTTT. This translates into CASSQAAPGQGALTGELFF.

The chain employs TRBV24-1 and TRBJ2-2, with a weak D call TRBD2 (6 bases). The germline V gene encodes CDR1 KGHDR and CDR2 SFDVKD. The CDR3 has 18 residues. The V end was cut by 2 bases, the J end by 5 bases, with 20 bases between. This chain's CDR3 is CATSDSSGRAGVTGELFF. For the CDR3, the DNA is TGTGCCACCAGTGATTCATCAGGGAGAGCGGGTGTGACCGGGGAGCTGTTTTTT.

The chain has TRBV6-6 and TRBJ1-2, with 9 bases identical to TRBD1. Germline V lookup: CDR1 MNHNY, CDR2 SVGAGI (reference sequence). The CDR3 has 14 residues. V lost 6 bases, J lost 4 bases, and 6 bases stayed unmatched. The CDR3 here is CASSRGQGLYGYTF. CDR3 coding DNA: TGTGCCAGCAGCCGGGGACAGGGACTCTATGGCTACACCTTC.

V and J are TRBV5-1 and TRBJ2-1; TRBD2 is a possible D gene (7 bases). Germline lookup yields CDR1 SGHRS and CDR2 YFSETQ. The CDR3 is 15 amino acids. The ends were cut back, 3 bases at V and 6 bases at J, with 16 bases in the middle. CDR3 in DNA: TGCGCCAGCAGCTATGGGAGGGGGGGCCGCAATGAGCAGTTCTTC. Translating gives CASSYGRGGRNEQFF.

The DNA of the CDR3 is TGTGCCAGCTCACCGTCAAACGGACAGACAAGCAATCAGCCCCAGCATTTT. This codes for CASSPSNGQTSNQPQHF. The chain employs TRBV18 and TRBJ1-5; D is perhaps TRBD1 (6 bases). Germline CDR1 KGHSH, CDR2 LQKENI. The CDR3 is 17 residues long. Deletions cut 3 bases from V and 1 base from J, with 16 bases between.

This rearrangement joins TRBV11-2 to TRBJ2-5; the D gene is possibly TRBD1 (6 bases). Germline-derived CDR1 and CDR2 are SGHAT and FQNNGV. V was cut by 5 bases and J by 1 base, with 14 bases left in between. The CDR3 spans 15 residues. The CDR3 loop is CASSPIQGRQETQYF. DNA for the CDR3: TGTGCCAGCAGCCCCATCCAGGGGCGCCAAGAGACCCAGTACTTC.

This clone was seen a single time. The rearrangement uses TRBV5-1 and TRBJ1-3, with 9 positions matching TRBD1. This CDR3 spans 15 amino acids. V dropped 2 bases and J dropped 6; count of bases not matched to a gene: 6. Germline loops: CDR1 SGHRS, CDR2 YFSETQ. CDR3 coding DNA: TGCGCCAGCAGCTTACCGGGACAGGGTGAAAACACCATATATTTT. Its protein is CASSLPGQGENTIYF.

The gene calls are TRBV19 and TRBJ2-7, with 11 bases fitting TRBD1. Trimming at V came to 0 bases and at J to 5 bases, leaving 6 bases not matched to a gene. Germline CDR1 LNHDA, CDR2 SQIVND (reference sequence). This CDR3 is built from 16 residues. Here the CDR3 DNA reads TGTGCCAGTAGTATAGATCCGGGACAGGGGGTCCACGAGCAGTACTTC. Residues: CASSIDPGQGVHEQYF.

The chain recombines TRBV12-3 or TRBV12-4 with TRBJ2-1, with a tentative D call TRBD1 (5 bases). The CDR3 consists of 13 residues. V was cut by 2 bases and J by 9 bases, with 11 bases left in between. CDR3 loop: CASSLQQEGEQFF. As DNA, the CDR3 is TGTGCCAGCAGTTTACAACAGGAAGGTGAGCAGTTCTTC.

The chain links TRBV11-2 to TRBJ2-1, with 8 nucleotides matching TRBD1. V shed 0 bases and J 7 bases; nucleotides not matched to a gene: 20. CDR1 is SGHAT and CDR2 is FQNNGV in the germline V gene. There are 20 residues in the CDR3. For the CDR3, the DNA is TGTGCCAGCAGCTTAGAATTCCGGACAGGGAAGCGTGGATGGCGGAATGAGCAGTTCTTC. Residues: CASSLEFRTGKRGWRNEQFF.

The chain carries TRBV5-1 and TRBJ1-1; a weak D match, TRBD1 (6 bases). The CDR3 is 15 residues long. Germline V gene data show CDR1 as SGHRS and CDR2 as YFSETQ. V lost 2 bases and J 5 bases, leaving 16 bases between the germline ends. CDR3 amino acids: CASSFSGGSGTEAFF. The CDR3 DNA is TGCGCCAGCAGCTTTAGTGGGGGCTCGGGAACTGAAGCTTTCTTT. Full variable domain (outside the CDR3, taken from reference TRBV5-1 and TRBJ1-1): KAGVTQTPRYLIKTRGQQVTLSCSPISGHRSVSWYQQTPGQGLQFLFEYFSETQRNKGNFPGRFSGRQFSNSRSEMNVSTLELGDSALYLCASSFSGGSGTEAFFGQGTRLTVV.

This chain connects TRBV5-1 to TRBJ1-2; D is perhaps TRBD1 (6 bases). The germline gives CDR1 SGHRS, CDR2 YFSETQ. The CDR3 spans 15 residues. The V end lost 4 bases, the J end lost 4 bases, and 17 bases lay between the germline ends. The CDR3 spells CASSPRQDSPYGYTF. The CDR3 bases are TGCGCCAGCAGCCCTCGACAGGATTCTCCCTATGGCTACACCTTC.

The chain has TRBV28 and TRBJ1-1; TRBD1 is a possible D gene (6 bases). The V end lost 10 bases, the J end lost 5 bases, and 17 bases lay between the germline ends. The CDR3 has 13 residues. The V gene's germline CDR1 is MDHEN and CDR2 SYDVKM. CDR3: CATVFGQGTEAFF. The CDR3 DNA follows: TGTGCCACCGTTTTTGGGCAGGGGACTGAAGCTTTCTTT.

J is TRBJ1-2 and V is TRBV5-1; TRBD1 might be the D (5 bases). Germline CDR1 and CDR2: SGHRS and YFSETQ. Trimming pared 4 bases from V and 4 bases from J, leaving 11 bases between. The CDR3 spans 13 residues. The CDR3 reads CASSLTELYGYTF. DNA of the CDR3: TGCGCCAGCAGCCTGACAGAACTCTATGGCTACACCTTC.

Here the CDR3 reads CASSLGTGKETQYF. In nucleotides, the CDR3 is TGCGCCAGCAGCTTGGGCACAGGGAAGGAGACCCAGTACTTC. This rearrangement joins TRBV5-1 to TRBJ2-5, with a possible D match to TRBD1 (6 bases). This CDR3 is built from 14 residues. The germline gives CDR1 SGHRS, CDR2 YFSETQ. The V and J ends lost 0 bases and 5 bases respectively, with 11 bases between them.

The J gene is TRBJ1-1, the V gene TRBV2; 7 bases line up with TRBD1. With 4 bases clipped from V and 2 bases from J, the junction kept 1 base outside the gene matches. Germline V CDR1 and CDR2: SNHLY, FYNNEI. CDR3 length equals 13 residues. The CDR3 sequence is CASSGDSNTEAFF. The CDR3 DNA reads TGTGCCAGCAGTGGGGACAGCAACACTGAAGCTTTCTTT. The variable domain in full, completed from reference TRBV2 and TRBJ1-1, reads EPEVTQTPSHQVTQMGQEVILRCVPISNHLYFYWYRQILGQKVEFLVSFYNNEISEKSEIFDDQFSVERPDGSNFTLKIRSTKLEDSAMYFCASSGDSNTEAFFGQGTRLTVV.